This T cell receptor (beta chain) comes out of a study of blood T cell repertoires in COVID-19. Study overall: Acute and convalescent COVID-19 specimens originated in the United States, Italy and Spain.

Germline V gene data show CDR1 as MGHDK and CDR2 as SYGVNS. Trimming shortened V by 1 base and J by 2 bases, and 11 bases separated the two germline ends. The CDR3 runs 15 residues. In the original workflow: It was from reference gene primer amplification that nucleated cell counts were estimated. Method: immunoSEQ multiplex PCR; TCRdb's copy keeps in-frame clones and lacks some. D and trimming come from the DNA, and the V and J calls and clone size come from that table. The sample lists 250,000 to 350,000 clones; around 86% were seen once. The chain recombines TRBV25-1 with TRBJ1-2; D is undetermined. The clonotype was recovered from a woman aged 25-40 years with active or convalescent COVID-19. The sequencing input was peripheral blood. CDR3 DNA: TGTGCCAGCAGTGAATTTGGCGGGGAGAACTATGGCTACACCTTC. Encoded protein: CASSEFGGENYGYTF.